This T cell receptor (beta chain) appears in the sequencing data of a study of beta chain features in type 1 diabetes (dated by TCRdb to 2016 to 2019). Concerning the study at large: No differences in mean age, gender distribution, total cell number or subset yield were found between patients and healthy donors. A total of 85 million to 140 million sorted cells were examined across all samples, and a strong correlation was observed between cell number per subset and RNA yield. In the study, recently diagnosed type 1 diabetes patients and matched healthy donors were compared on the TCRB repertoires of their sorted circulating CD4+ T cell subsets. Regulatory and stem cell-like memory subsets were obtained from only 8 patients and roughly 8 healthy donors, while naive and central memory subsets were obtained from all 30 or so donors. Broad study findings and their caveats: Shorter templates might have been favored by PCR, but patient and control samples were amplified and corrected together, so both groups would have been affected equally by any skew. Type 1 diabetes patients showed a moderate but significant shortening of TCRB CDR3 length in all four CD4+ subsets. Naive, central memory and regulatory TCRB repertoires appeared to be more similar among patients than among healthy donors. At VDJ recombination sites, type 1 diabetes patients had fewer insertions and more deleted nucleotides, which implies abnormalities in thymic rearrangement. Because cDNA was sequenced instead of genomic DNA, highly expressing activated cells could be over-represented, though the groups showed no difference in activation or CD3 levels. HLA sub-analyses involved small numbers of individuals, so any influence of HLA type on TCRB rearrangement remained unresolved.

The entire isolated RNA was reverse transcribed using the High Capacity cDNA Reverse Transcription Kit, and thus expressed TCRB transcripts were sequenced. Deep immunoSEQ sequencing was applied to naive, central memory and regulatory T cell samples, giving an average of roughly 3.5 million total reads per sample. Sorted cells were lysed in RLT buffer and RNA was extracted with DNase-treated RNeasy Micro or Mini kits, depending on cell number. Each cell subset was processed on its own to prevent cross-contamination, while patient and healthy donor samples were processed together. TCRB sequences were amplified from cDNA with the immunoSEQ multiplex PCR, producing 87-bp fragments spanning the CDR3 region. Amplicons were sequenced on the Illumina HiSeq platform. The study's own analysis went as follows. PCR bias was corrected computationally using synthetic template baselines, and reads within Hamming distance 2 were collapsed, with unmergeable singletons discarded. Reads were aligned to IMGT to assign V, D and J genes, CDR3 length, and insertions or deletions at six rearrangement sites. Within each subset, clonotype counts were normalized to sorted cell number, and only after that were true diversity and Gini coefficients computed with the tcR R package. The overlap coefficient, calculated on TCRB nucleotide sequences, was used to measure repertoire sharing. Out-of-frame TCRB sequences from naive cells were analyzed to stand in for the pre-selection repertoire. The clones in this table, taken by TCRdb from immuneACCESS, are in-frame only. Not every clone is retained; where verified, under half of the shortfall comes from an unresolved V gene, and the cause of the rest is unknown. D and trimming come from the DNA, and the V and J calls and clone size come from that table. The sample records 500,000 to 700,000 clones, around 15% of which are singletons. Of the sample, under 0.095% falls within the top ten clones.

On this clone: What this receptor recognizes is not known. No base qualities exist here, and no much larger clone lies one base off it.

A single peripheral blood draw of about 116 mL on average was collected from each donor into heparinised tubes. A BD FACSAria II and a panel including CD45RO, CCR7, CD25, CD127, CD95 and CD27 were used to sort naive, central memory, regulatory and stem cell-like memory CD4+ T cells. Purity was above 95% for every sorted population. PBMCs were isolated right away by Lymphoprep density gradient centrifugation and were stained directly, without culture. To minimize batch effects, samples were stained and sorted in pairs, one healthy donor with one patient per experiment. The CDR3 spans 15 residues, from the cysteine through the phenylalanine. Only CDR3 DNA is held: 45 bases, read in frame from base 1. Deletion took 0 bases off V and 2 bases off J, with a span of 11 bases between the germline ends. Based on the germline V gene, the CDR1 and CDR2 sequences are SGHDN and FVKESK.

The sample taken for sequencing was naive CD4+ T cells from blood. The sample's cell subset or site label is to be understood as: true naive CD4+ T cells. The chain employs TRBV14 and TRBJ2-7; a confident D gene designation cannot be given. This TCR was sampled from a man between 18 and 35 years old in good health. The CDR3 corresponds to CASSQDLGLTYEQYF. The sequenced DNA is TGTGCCAGCAGCCAAGATCTCGGGCTTACCTACGAGCAGTACTTC.